The 15 T cell receptor beta chains given below trace back to one sample, sequenced in a study of T-cell memory formation after mild COVID-19 (dated by TCRdb to about 2021). Library creation used 5' RACE. Sequencing was carried out with an Illumina NovaSeq 6000. In TCRdb, the public reads were trimmed at Q25 with fastp and aligned with MiXCR, with productive beta chains retained. Every distinct CDR3 protein forms one entry, paired with its most common genes and DNA. The sample profile shows around 250,000 distinct CDR3 sequences; approximately 16% of them were found once. Jointly, the top ten make up 22% of the sample. The sample taken for sequencing was PBMCs or a T cell subset sorted from them (not recorded which). These receptors were obtained from a man between 18 and 29 years old who had mild COVID-19 (a few samples of this study predate the infection). The sample titles of this study are shuffled in the database, so cell type and time point are left out; the donor was told from shared clones.

The chain links TRBV7-2 to TRBJ2-7; 8 bases line up with TRBD1. After removal of 5 bases from V and 1 base from J, the junction contained 7 bases not matched to a gene. The CDR3 has 15 residues. CDR1 is SGHTA and CDR2 is FQGNSA in the germline V gene. CDR3: CASSPRTGQSYEQYF. In nucleotides, the CDR3 is TGTGCCAGCAGCCCTCGGACAGGGCAGTCCTACGAGCAGTACTTC. The full variable domain, rest sourced from reference TRBV7-2 and TRBJ2-7, is GAGVSQSPSNKVTEKGKDVELRCDPISGHTALYWYRQSLGQGLEFLIYFQGNSAPDKSGLPSDRFSAERTGGSVSTLTIQRTQQEDSAVYLCASSPRTGQSYEQYFGPGTRLTVT.

The V and J genes are TRBV7-9 and TRBJ1-3; perhaps TRBD1 as D (6 bases). Germline lookup yields CDR1 SEHNR and CDR2 FQNEAQ (reference sequence). This CDR3 has 13 residues. V was pared by 4 bases and J by 11 bases, with 15 bases between. CDR3: CASSSYRAYAIYF. In DNA form, the CDR3 reads TGTGCCAGCAGCTCTTACAGGGCCTACGCCATATATTTT.

The genes are TRBV20-1 and TRBJ2-6, with 8 bases that match TRBD1. This CDR3 is 16 amino acids long. V lost 6 bases and J lost 0; bases outside the gene matches: 7. Per germline, CDR1 DFQATT and CDR2 SNEGSKA (reference sequence). The CDR3 sequence is CSATGTGPSGANVLTF. DNA of the CDR3: TGCAGTGCGACCGGGACAGGACCCTCTGGGGCCAACGTCCTGACTTTC.

V usage is TRBV9 and J usage is TRBJ2-3; D is unclear. Germline V gene data show CDR1 as SGDLS and CDR2 as YYNGEE. V lost 0 bases and J lost 5, with 7 bases in between. The CDR3 contains 13 residues. The CDR3 here is CASSVEKGDTQYF. As DNA, the CDR3 is TGTGCCAGCAGCGTAGAAAAGGGAGATACGCAGTATTTT.

This clonotype turned up a few times. V gene TRBV4-1 combines with J gene TRBJ1-1; 7 bases agree with TRBD1. Germline CDR1 reads MGHRA; CDR2 reads YSYEKL. With 3 bases clipped from V and 0 bases from J, the junction kept 4 bases outside the gene matches. The CDR3 runs 15 residues. The CDR3 sequence: CASSHHGTVNTEAFF. CDR3 coding DNA: TGCGCCAGCAGCCATCATGGGACAGTGAACACTGAAGCTTTCTTT.

The chain recombines TRBV18 with TRBJ1-5; no reliable D call. The CDR3 extends over 14 amino acids. V lost 3 bases and J lost 4, with 10 bases in between. In germline, CDR1 is KGHSH, CDR2 LQKENI. The CDR3 loop is CASSPSRGNQPQHF. The CDR3 DNA reads TGTGCCAGCTCACCCTCACGGGGAAATCAGCCCCAGCATTTT. Full variable domain (outside the CDR3, taken from reference TRBV18 and TRBJ1-5): NAGVMQNPRHLVRRRGQEARLRCSPMKGHSHVYWYRQLPEEGLKFMVYLQKENIIDESGMPKERFSAEFPKEGPSILRIQQVVRGDSAAYFCASSPSRGNQPQHFGDGTRLSIL.

This chain connects TRBV12-3 or TRBV12-4 to TRBJ2-3; perhaps TRBD2 as D (5 bases). The CDR3 has 16 amino acids. Between the trimmed V and J ends, which lost 5 bases and 0 bases, there was a span of 15 bases. The CDR3 reads CASSSPWLASTDTQYF. The CDR3 DNA follows: TGTGCCAGCAGTAGCCCTTGGCTAGCTAGCACAGATACGCAGTATTTT.

The chain uses TRBV7-9 and TRBJ2-5, with D perhaps matching TRBD1 (6 bases). Trimming left V 5 bases short and J 6 bases short, with 10 bases between. This CDR3 comprises 12 residues. Per germline, CDR1 SEHNR and CDR2 FQNEAQ (reference sequence). The CDR3 DNA sequence: TGTGCCAGCAGCGCCAGGGGAAAGACCCAGTACTTC. It yields the protein CASSARGKTQYF. Complete variable domain (other parts from reference TRBV7-9 and TRBJ2-5): DTGVSQNPRHKITKRGQNVTFRCDPISEHNRLYWYRQTLGQGPEFLTYFQNEAQLEKSRLLSDRFSAERPKGSFSTLEIQRTEQGDSAMYLCASSARGKTQYFGPGTRLLVL.

V usage is TRBV7-9 and J usage is TRBJ2-7; the D is unclear. Between the trimmed V and J ends, which lost 2 bases and 1 base, there was a span of 9 bases. CDR3 length: 14 residues. Germline V gene data show CDR1 as SEHNR and CDR2 as FQNEAQ (reference sequence). This chain's CDR3 is CASSLTDPSYEQYF. The CDR3, as DNA: TGTGCCAGCAGCTTAACCGACCCATCCTACGAGCAGTACTTC.

In this sample, this clonotype turned up many times. This chain connects TRBV12-3 or TRBV12-4 to TRBJ2-3; D gene ambiguous. Trimming left V 1 base short and J 8 bases short, with 13 bases between. The CDR3 runs 14 residues. The CDR3 coding sequence is TGTGCCAGCAGTTTAGAAGGGCAACTGGGTACGCAGTATTTT. It specifies CASSLEGQLGTQYF.

The V gene is TRBV27, the J gene TRBJ2-3, with D perhaps TRBD1 or TRBD2 (6 bases each). CDR1 MNHEY and CDR2 SMNVEV come from the germline V gene (reference sequence). There are 14 residues in the CDR3. V was shortened by 7 bases and J by 2 bases, with 13 bases between the two germline ends. CDR3 residues: CASTPGALTDTQYF. The CDR3 nucleotides are TGTGCCAGCACCCCGGGGGCCCTCACAGATACGCAGTATTTT.

This clonotype is a singleton in its sample. The CDR3 loop reads CANGGPSTDTQYF. The CDR3 DNA reads as TGTGCTAACGGGGGCCCAAGCACAGATACGCAGTATTTT. The V gene is TRBV7-9, the J gene TRBJ2-3; the D gene could be TRBD1 or TRBD2 (6 bases each). Germline values: CDR1 SEHNR, CDR2 FQNEAQ (reference sequence). This CDR3 has 13 amino acids.

This clonotype was recorded a few times. The rearrangement links TRBV5-1 to TRBJ2-3; D remains ambiguous. Between the trimmed V and J ends, which lost 0 bases and 4 bases, there was a span of 9 bases. Germline V gene data show CDR1 as SGHRS and CDR2 as YFSETQ. The CDR3 is 14 amino acids. The CDR3 region is CASSLGGRSDTQYF. The CDR3 DNA follows: TGCGCCAGCAGCTTGGGAGGCCGGTCAGATACGCAGTATTTT.

This chain links TRBV2 with TRBJ1-5; D gene unclear. This CDR3 comprises 14 residues. Germline loops: CDR1 SNHLY, CDR2 FYNNEI. V lost 6 bases and J 0 bases, leaving 9 bases between the germline ends. In DNA form, the CDR3 reads TGTGCCAGCAGCCCGGGCCTTAGCAATCAGCCCCAGCATTTT. Its translation is CASSPGLSNQPQHF.

V is TRBV6-6 and J is TRBJ1-1; a possible D gene is TRBD1 (5 bases). V lost 7 bases, J lost 1 base, and 19 bases lay in between. Germline values: CDR1 MNHNY, CDR2 SVGAGI (reference sequence). CDR3 size: 16 residues. The CDR3 is CASNSQMGGGNTEAFF. The CDR3 nucleotides are TGTGCCAGCAACTCACAGATGGGGGGGGGGAACACTGAAGCTTTCTTT.